This T cell receptor (beta chain) was sequenced during a study of regulatory T cells in long-lasting Graves disease. Study information: Antithyroid drugs had been given to newly diagnosed Graves' patients for under 3 months. Study-wide points: Among the persistent patients, about 3,000 public clonotypes were shared, more than the 750 to 1,000 shared among new patients. Lower TCR diversity characterized persistent Graves' patients relative to newly diagnosed patients.

This clonotype came up many times. Its cognate antigen is unknown. Described time point: newly diagnosed GD, antithyroid drugs for less than 3 months. Researchers made the TCR library from RNA that was extracted from PBMCs. Construction of TCR beta libraries relied on iRepertoire HTBI primers and on Arm-PCR targeting CDR3 regions. MiXCR was run by TCRdb on the multiplex PCR reads, yielding one entry per CDR3 protein. Of 350,000 to 550,000 distinct CDR3 sequences in the sample, 16% were seen once. This sample also belongs to another study, concerning T cells in Graves' hyperthyroidism and ophthalmopathy.

The material was peripheral blood mononuclear cells (PBMCs), obtained at new diagnosis, from a patient treated with antithyroid drugs. The source of this sequence is a woman aged 18-29 years with Graves disease.

CDR3 in DNA: TGCAGCGTTGAAGTGGGTTCCACGGAGACCCAGTACTTC. This translates into CSVEVGSTETQYF. The V call is TRBV29-1, the J call TRBJ2-5, with no clear D. Germline V gene lookup returns CDR1 SQVTM and CDR2 ANQGSEA. The CDR3 length is 13 residues. V lost 1 base, J lost 5 bases, and 11 bases lay in between. Complete variable domain (other parts from reference TRBV29-1 and TRBJ2-5): SAVISQKPSRDICQRGTSLTIQCQVDSQVTMMFWYRQQPGQSLTLIATANQGSEATYESGFVIDKFPISRPNLTFSTLTVSNMSPEDSSIYLCSVEVGSTETQYFGPGTRLLVL.